The next 2 T cell receptor beta chains were all read from a single sample in a study of shared clonotypes between healthy human individuals. The protocol was immunoSEQ multiplex PCR, while the TCRdb copy is restricted to in-frame clones and leaves out a portion. The sample has roughly 2,000,000 clones, around 93% seen once. Cells designated naive CD8 were CD45RO-negative and were positively selected for CCR7, with terminally differentiated effector memory CD45RA+ cells excluded. The source material was naive CD8+ T cells from PBMCs. These receptors came from a man in his late teens or twenties in good health. Some clones in this sample may be carry-over from other donors' samples.

As for this clone: This may stem from a read error, because a much larger clone lies one nucleotide away. The J gene is TRBJ2-7, the V gene TRBV28; D not certain. The germline V gene encodes CDR1 MDHEN and CDR2 SYDVKM. With 7 bases removed from V and 0 bases from J, the gap between germline ends came to 4 bases. The CDR3 spans 11 residues. CDR3 in DNA: TGTGCCAGCACTAACTCCTACGAGCAGTACTTC. Translated, it gives CASTNSYEQYF.

Worth noting for this clone: At one of its ends the junction is not consistent with the germline gene, which may arise from a read error. The V gene is TRBV5-5, the J gene TRBJ1-5; a possible D gene is TRBD1 (5 bases). The germline V gene encodes CDR1 SGHKS and CDR2 YYEKEE (reference sequence). The CDR3 totals 15 residues. CDR3 DNA: TGTGCCAGCAGCTTGGGTTCAGGGAGCAGTCAGCCCCAGCATTTT. It yields the protein CASSLGSGSSQPQHF.